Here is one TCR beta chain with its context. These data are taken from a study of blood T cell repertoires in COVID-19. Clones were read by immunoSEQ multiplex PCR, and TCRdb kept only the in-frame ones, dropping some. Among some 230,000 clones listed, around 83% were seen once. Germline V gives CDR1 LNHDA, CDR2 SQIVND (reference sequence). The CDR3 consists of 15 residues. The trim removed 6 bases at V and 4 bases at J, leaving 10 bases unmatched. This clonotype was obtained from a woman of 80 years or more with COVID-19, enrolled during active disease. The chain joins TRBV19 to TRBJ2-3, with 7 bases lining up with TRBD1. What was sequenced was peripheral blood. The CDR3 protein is CASSPDRDLADTQYF. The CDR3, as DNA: TGTGCCAGTAGCCCCGACAGGGATCTAGCAGATACGCAGTATTTT.